A single sample gave rise to the 17 T cell receptor beta chains below, sequenced in a study of Ad26.COV2.S vaccination and SARS-CoV-2 variants. The table came from immunoSEQ multiplex PCR; TCRdb's copy has only in-frame clones and leaves some out. The sample carries roughly 400,000 clones, 80% to 95% recorded once. Treatment indicated: over 15 received Ad26.COV2.S at low or high dose, single or two shots; five or six received placebo; per-sample allocation not given. Material that was analyzed had been drawn on day 63 after the first vaccine or placebo injection. The sequenced sample was peripheral blood, obtained in a trial of Ad26.COV2.S vaccine versus placebo. The receptors shown here come from a person aged 18-60 years who received the Ad26.COV2.S COVID-19 vaccine or a placebo.

CDR3 amino acids: CASSPAQVLYEQYF. In nucleotides, the CDR3 is TGTGCCAGCAGCCCCGCCCAGGTTCTCTACGAGCAGTACTTC. This chain connects TRBV4-2 to TRBJ2-7; D remains unclear. This CDR3 has 14 amino acids. The V end was cut by 4 bases, the J end by 3 bases, with 13 bases between. The germline gives CDR1 LGHNA, CDR2 YNFKEQ.

The chain recombines TRBV9 with TRBJ2-1, with D possibly TRBD2 on 5 matching bases. In germline, CDR1 is SGDLS, CDR2 YYNGEE. CDR3 size: 13 residues. Trimming shortened V by 4 bases and J by 10 bases, and 15 bases separated the two germline ends. CDR3 coding DNA: TGTGCCAGCAGCACCGCTGGGAGCGCGGAGCAGTTCTTC. Its translation is CASSTAGSAEQFF. The full variable domain, with the rest looked up from reference TRBV9 and TRBJ2-1, is DSGVTQTPKHLITATGQRVTLRCSPRSGDLSVYWYQQSLDQGLQFLIQYYNGEERAKGNILERFSAQQFPDLHSELNLSSLELGDSALYFCASSTAGSAEQFFGPGTRLTVL.

This chain uses TRBV28 with TRBJ1-5; no clear D. Germline V gene data show CDR1 as MDHEN and CDR2 as SYDVKM. The CDR3 has 14 residues. The germline V and J ends were trimmed by 8 bases and 2 bases, with 13 bases remaining between them. The CDR3 nucleotides are TGTGCCAGCCTACCTGGAGGCGGCAATCAGCCCCAGCATTTT. This translates into CASLPGGGNQPQHF.

This clone came up once. The chain carries TRBV15 and TRBJ2-1; D gene ambiguous. Trimming stripped 1 base from V and 5 bases from J, with 6 bases between. Germline CDR1 is LNHNV and CDR2 is YYDKDF (reference sequence). The length of the CDR3 is 13 residues. The CDR3 DNA follows: TGTGCCACCAGCAGAGTGCCAAACAATGAGCAGTTCTTC. Translation gives CATSRVPNNEQFF.

The V call is TRBV5-4, the J call TRBJ1-6, with D unresolved. This CDR3 spans 15 amino acids. In germline, CDR1 is SGHNT, CDR2 YYREEE (reference sequence). With 0 bases removed from V and 7 bases from J, the gap between germline ends came to 11 bases. The CDR3 region has the DNA TGTGCCAGCAGCTTGGCCTCAGCCTGGAATTCACCCCTCCACTTT. This codes for CASSLASAWNSPLHF.

This chain uses TRBV7-3 with TRBJ2-3, with TRBD1 as a possible D gene (5 bases). The germline V and J ends were trimmed by 2 bases and 2 bases, with 11 bases remaining between them. CDR1 SGHTA and CDR2 FQGTGA come from the germline V gene. The CDR3 length is 15 residues. For the CDR3, the DNA is TGTGCCAGCAGCTTAGACAGCCTGTCCACAGATACGCAGTATTTT. Protein product: CASSLDSLSTDTQYF.

The chain carries TRBV28 and TRBJ2-3; maybe TRBD1 (6 bases). Trimming removed 0 bases from V and 1 base from J, with 8 bases in between. CDR3 size: 15 residues. CDR1 is MDHEN and CDR2 is SYDVKM in the germline V gene. CDR3 in DNA: TGTGCCAGCAGTTTATGGGCAGGGGGCACAGATACGCAGTATTTT. Its protein product is CASSLWAGGTDTQYF.

The rearrangement links TRBV5-1 to TRBJ2-5; TRBD1 might be the D (5 bases). The V end lost 4 bases, the J end lost 5 bases, and 15 bases lay between the germline ends. Germline CDR1 reads SGHRS; CDR2 reads YFSETQ. This CDR3 spans 14 amino acids. Written as DNA, the CDR3 is TGCGCCAGCAGCCTGACAGATCGTAGGGAGACCCAGTACTTC. Amino acids: CASSLTDRRETQYF.

V and J are TRBV10-3 and TRBJ2-7; 10 bases fit TRBD1. The CDR3 length is 16 residues. The V segment lost 2 bases and the J segment 1 base; nucleotides outside the gene matches: 5. Germline lookup yields CDR1 ENHRY and CDR2 SYGVKD. DNA of the CDR3: TGTGCCATCAGTGAGAGACAGGGGGCGATGTCCTACGAGCAGTACTTC. Protein: CAISERQGAMSYEQYF.

The chain has TRBV13 and TRBJ2-1; no firm D call. From germline, CDR1 is PRHDT and CDR2 FYEKMQ (reference sequence). The CDR3 is made up of 14 amino acids. Deletions cut 1 base from V and 7 bases from J, with 11 bases between. The CDR3 here is CASSLEYRENEQFF. The CDR3 DNA is TGTGCCAGCAGCTTAGAGTACAGAGAAAATGAGCAGTTCTTC. Combining the CDR3 with reference TRBV13 and TRBJ2-1 gives the whole variable domain AAGVIQSPRHLIKEKRETATLKCYPIPRHDTVYWYQQGPGQDPQFLISFYEKMQSDKGSIPDRFSAQQFSDYHSELNMSSLELGDSALYFCASSLEYRENEQFFGPGTRLTVL.

The gene calls are TRBV5-5 and TRBJ2-7; tentatively, D is TRBD1 (8 bases). V lost 2 bases and J 2 bases, leaving 14 bases between the germline ends. Germline V gene data show CDR1 as SGHKS and CDR2 as YYEKEE (reference sequence). The CDR3 sequence is 15 residues long. The CDR3 nucleotides are TGTGCCAGCAGCTTAAACAGGGGGGGAGCCTACGAGCAGTACTTC. Translating it yields CASSLNRGGAYEQYF. Variable domain in full (rest from reference TRBV5-5 and TRBJ2-7): DAGVTQSPTHLIKTRGQQVTLRCSPISGHKSVSWYQQVLGQGPQFIFQYYEKEERGRGNFPDRFSARQFPNYSSELNVNALLLGDSALYLCASSLNRGGAYEQYFGPGTRLTVT.

V gene TRBV19 combines with J gene TRBJ1-1, with no clear D. Trimming removed 5 bases at V and 4 bases at J, with 17 bases between. The CDR3 runs 15 residues. Germline CDR1 LNHDA, CDR2 SQIVND (reference sequence). CDR3 region: CASSPSGRWGTEAFF. The CDR3 coding sequence is TGTGCCAGTAGTCCTAGCGGGCGATGGGGCACTGAAGCTTTCTTT.

The chain has TRBV4-3 and TRBJ1-2, with D perhaps TRBD1 (6 bases). The CDR3 spans 15 residues. Looked up from germline, CDR1 is LGHNA and CDR2 is YSLEER. V lost 4 bases and J 4 bases, leaving 16 bases between the germline ends. Here the CDR3 DNA reads TGCGCCAGCAGCCCGGGAGAGGACAGACCCTATGGCTACACCTTC. Translation gives CASSPGEDRPYGYTF.

This clone was observed a few times. The genes are TRBV5-1 and TRBJ2-5, with D maybe TRBD2 (6 bases). The CDR3 has 15 amino acids. Trimming pared 3 bases from V and 2 bases from J, leaving 14 bases between. Germline CDR1 and CDR2: SGHRS and YFSETQ. The CDR3 here is CASSSGLKVQETQYF. In nucleotides, the CDR3 is TGCGCCAGCAGCTCCGGACTAAAAGTTCAAGAGACCCAGTACTTC. Full variable domain (remainder filled in from reference TRBV5-1 and TRBJ2-5): KAGVTQTPRYLIKTRGQQVTLSCSPISGHRSVSWYQQTPGQGLQFLFEYFSETQRNKGNFPGRFSGRQFSNSRSEMNVSTLELGDSALYLCASSSGLKVQETQYFGPGTRLLVL.

V and J are TRBV9 and TRBJ2-1, with unresolved D. V was pared by 3 bases and J by 4 bases, with 20 bases between. Germline V gene lookup returns CDR1 SGDLS and CDR2 YYNGEE. The CDR3 runs to 17 residues. CDR3 sequence (DNA): TGTGCCAGCAGCGCCCCCATCTCGGGTGTCGGGTACAATGAGCAGTTCTTC. Amino acids: CASSAPISGVGYNEQFF. Complete variable domain (other parts from reference TRBV9 and TRBJ2-1): DSGVTQTPKHLITATGQRVTLRCSPRSGDLSVYWYQQSLDQGLQFLIQYYNGEERAKGNILERFSAQQFPDLHSELNLSSLELGDSALYFCASSAPISGVGYNEQFFGPGTRLTVL.

Remarks on this clone: The same CDR3 is also encoded by other DNA sequences in this sample. This chain joins TRBV28 and TRBJ1-2; D is possibly TRBD1 (5 bases). Germline CDR1 MDHEN, CDR2 SYDVKM. Deletions cut 3 bases from V and 3 bases from J, with 8 bases between. The CDR3 is made up of 13 amino acids. The CDR3 is CASSLPGYYGYTF. The DNA for the CDR3 is TGTGCCAGCAGTTTGCCAGGGTACTATGGCTACACCTTC.

The chain combines TRBV27 with TRBJ2-1; 7 bases are a match to TRBD1. Germline assignment: CDR1 MNHEY and CDR2 SMNVEV (reference sequence). The CDR3 consists of 15 residues. With 3 bases clipped from V and 0 bases from J, the junction kept 2 bases outside the gene matches. CDR3 DNA: TGTGCCAGCAGTTTGACAGGGATCTCCTACAATGAGCAGTTCTTC. This encodes CASSLTGISYNEQFF.